These 4 T cell receptor beta chains were all obtained from the same sample, sequenced in a study of vaccination effects on CD4 cells after COVID-19. These receptors' targets are unknown. Ahead of sequencing, the ViraFEST assay grew antigen-specific CD4+ T cells using viral peptide pools. Between days 9 and 11 of culture, CD4+ T cells were separated out. Nucleocapsid antibodies stayed negative before and after vaccination, showing no earlier SARS-CoV-2 infection. Assay used: immunoSEQ multiplex PCR; TCRdb lists only in-frame clones, some missing. The sample lists 65,000 or so clones, more than 70% occurring once. Sequences were derived from CD4+ T cells from PBMCs cultured with HCoV-NL63 spike peptides, sampled before COVID-19 vaccination. All receptors derive from a human donor who received a COVID-19 vaccine.

This clone appeared once. The rearrangement uses TRBV5-1 and TRBJ1-6, with TRBD1 as a possible D gene (6 bases). V lost 5 bases and J lost 3, with 12 bases in between. Germline V gene data show CDR1 as SGHRS and CDR2 as YFSETQ. The length of the CDR3 is 15 residues. CDR3 protein: CASRHGQNYNSPLHF. CDR3 sequence (DNA): TGCGCCAGCAGGCACGGACAGAACTATAATTCACCCCTCCACTTT. Filled out from reference TRBV5-1 and TRBJ1-6, the complete variable domain reads KAGVTQTPRYLIKTRGQQVTLSCSPISGHRSVSWYQQTPGQGLQFLFEYFSETQRNKGNFPGRFSGRQFSNSRSEMNVSTLELGDSALYLCASRHGQNYNSPLHFGNGTRLTVT.

This rearrangement joins TRBV4-1 to TRBJ1-2; D unresolved. Trimming removed 1 base from V and 1 base from J, with 10 bases in between. The germline gives CDR1 MGHRA, CDR2 YSYEKL. This CDR3 spans 15 amino acids. The CDR3 nucleotides are TGCGCCAGCAGCCAAGCGGCGAGTTTTAACTATGGCTACACCTTC. It yields the protein CASSQAASFNYGYTF.

The chain combines TRBV5-1 with TRBJ2-3; D remains ambiguous. This CDR3 has 14 residues. Between the trimmed V and J ends, which lost 0 bases and 2 bases, there was a span of 7 bases. Per the germline V gene, CDR1 is SGHRS and CDR2 is YFSETQ. CDR3 sequence reads: CASSLELATDTQYF. CDR3 nucleotides: TGCGCCAGCAGCTTGGAACTTGCCACAGATACGCAGTATTTT.

The chain recombines TRBV12-5 with TRBJ1-5; perhaps TRBD1 as D (5 bases). The CDR3 has 14 amino acids. V was clipped by 5 bases and J by 3 bases, with 11 bases between them. Germline V lookup: CDR1 LGHNT, CDR2 FRNRAP. The CDR3 DNA follows: TGTGCTAGTGGTCGGGACGCCAACAATCAGCCCCAGCATTTT. Its translation is CASGRDANNQPQHF.